The clone carrying this T cell receptor (beta chain) showed up many times. No antigen is known for it. The data were taken from a study of T cells in Graves' hyperthyroidism and ophthalmopathy. Broader study findings: Ophthalmopathy was identified by the model a median around 6.3 months ahead of onset.

From germline, CDR1 is KGHDR and CDR2 SFDVKD. V was shortened by 1 base and J by 4 bases, with 16 bases between the two germline ends. The CDR3 runs 17 residues. TCR beta CDR3 regions were amplified from RNA. First-round RT-PCR targeting the TCR CDR3 was performed with the HTBI primer set. TCRdb recomputed calls from the multiplex PCR reads with MiXCR, one row per CDR3 protein. The sample contains more than 500,000 distinct CDR3 sequences, roughly 15% of which appear only once. The sequence came from a woman in her twenties or thirties with Graves' hyperthyroidism. The sequenced material came from blood. The rearrangement uses TRBV24-1 and TRBJ2-1; tentative D call: TRBD1 (6 bases). CDR3 coding DNA: TGTGCCACCAGTGATTTTATTGGGGACACTTCTTACAATGAGCAGTTCTTC. Protein: CATSDFIGDTSYNEQFF.